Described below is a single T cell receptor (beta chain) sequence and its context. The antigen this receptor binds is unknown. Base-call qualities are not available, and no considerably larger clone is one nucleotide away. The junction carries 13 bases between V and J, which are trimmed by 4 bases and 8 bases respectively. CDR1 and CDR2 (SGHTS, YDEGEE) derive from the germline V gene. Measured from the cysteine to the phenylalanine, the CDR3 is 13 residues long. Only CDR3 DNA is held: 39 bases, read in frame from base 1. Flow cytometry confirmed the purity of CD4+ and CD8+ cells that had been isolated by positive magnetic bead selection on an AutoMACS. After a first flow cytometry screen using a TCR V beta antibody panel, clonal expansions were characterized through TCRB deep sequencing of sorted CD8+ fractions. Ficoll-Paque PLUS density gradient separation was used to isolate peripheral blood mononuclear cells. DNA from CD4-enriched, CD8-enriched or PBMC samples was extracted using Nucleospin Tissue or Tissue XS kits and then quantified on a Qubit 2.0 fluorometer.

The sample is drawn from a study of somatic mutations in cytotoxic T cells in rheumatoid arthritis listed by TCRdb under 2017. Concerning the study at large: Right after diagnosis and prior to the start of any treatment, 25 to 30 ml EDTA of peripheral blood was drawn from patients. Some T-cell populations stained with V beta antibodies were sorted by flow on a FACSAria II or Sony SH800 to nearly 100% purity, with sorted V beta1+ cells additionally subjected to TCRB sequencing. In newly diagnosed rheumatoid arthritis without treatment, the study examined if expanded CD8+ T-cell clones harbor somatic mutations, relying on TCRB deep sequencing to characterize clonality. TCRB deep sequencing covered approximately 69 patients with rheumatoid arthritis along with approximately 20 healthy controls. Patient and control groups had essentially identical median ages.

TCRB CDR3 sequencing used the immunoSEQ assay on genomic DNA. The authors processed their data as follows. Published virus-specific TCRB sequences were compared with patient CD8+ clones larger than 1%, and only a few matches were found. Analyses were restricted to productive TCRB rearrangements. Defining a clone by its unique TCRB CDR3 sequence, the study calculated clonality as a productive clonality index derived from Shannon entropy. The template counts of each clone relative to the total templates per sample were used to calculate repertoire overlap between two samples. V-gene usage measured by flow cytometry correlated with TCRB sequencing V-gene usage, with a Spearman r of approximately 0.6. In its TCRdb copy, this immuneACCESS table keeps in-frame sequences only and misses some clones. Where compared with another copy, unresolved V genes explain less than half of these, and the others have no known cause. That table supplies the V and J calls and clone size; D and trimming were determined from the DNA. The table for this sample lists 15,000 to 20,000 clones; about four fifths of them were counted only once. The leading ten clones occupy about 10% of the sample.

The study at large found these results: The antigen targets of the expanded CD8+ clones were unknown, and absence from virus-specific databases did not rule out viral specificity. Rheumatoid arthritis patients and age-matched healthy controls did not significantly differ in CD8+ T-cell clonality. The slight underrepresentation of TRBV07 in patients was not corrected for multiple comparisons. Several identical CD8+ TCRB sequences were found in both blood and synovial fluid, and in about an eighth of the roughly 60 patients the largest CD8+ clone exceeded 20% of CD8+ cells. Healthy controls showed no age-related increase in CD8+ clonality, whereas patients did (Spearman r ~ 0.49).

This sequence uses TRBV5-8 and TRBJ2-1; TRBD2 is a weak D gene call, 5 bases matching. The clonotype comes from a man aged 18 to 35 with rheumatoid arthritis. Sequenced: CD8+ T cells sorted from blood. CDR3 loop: CASSAGLGDEQFF. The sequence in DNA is TGTGCCAGCAGCGCTGGACTCGGCGATGAGCAGTTCTTC.